Presented here are 7 T cell receptor beta chains from one specimen sequenced in a study of shared clonotypes between healthy human individuals. TCRdb's copy holds only in-frame clones and misses some; the assay was immunoSEQ multiplex PCR. The sample contains nearly 1,000,000 clones, approximately 80% of which appear only once. Sequences were obtained from memory CD4+ T cells sorted from blood. Subset in this sample: CD45RA-negative fraction. The receptors derive from a man younger than 35 in good health.

In this sample, this clone turned up a few times. The V and J genes are TRBV9 and TRBJ1-4; D call uncertain. Trimming shortened V by 0 bases and J by 8 bases, and 11 bases separated the two germline ends. CDR1 SGDLS and CDR2 YYNGEE come from the germline V gene. This CDR3 comprises 14 residues. The DNA of the CDR3 is TGTGCCAGCAGCGTAGGCCTGGGGTGGGAAAAACTGTTTTTT. Protein product: CASSVGLGWEKLFF. The variable domain in full, with the rest retrieved from reference TRBV9 and TRBJ1-4, is DSGVTQTPKHLITATGQRVTLRCSPRSGDLSVYWYQQSLDQGLQFLIQYYNGEERAKGNILERFSAQQFPDLHSELNLSSLELGDSALYFCASSVGLGWEKLFFGSGTQLSVL.

The chain links TRBV21-1 to TRBJ2-1; the D call in the table, TRBD2, was not verified against the DNA. TRBV21-1 represents a pseudogene. This CDR3 contains 16 residues. The CDR3 DNA is TGTGCCAGCAGCGCGGACAAGGGACTAGGCGTTAATGAGCAGTTCTTC. It is translated as CASSADKGLGVNEQFF.

For this clone: This CDR3 is also generated by other DNA sequences in the sample. The chain employs TRBV7-2 and TRBJ1-1; D is uncertain. The germline gives CDR1 SGHTA, CDR2 FQGNSA. This CDR3 comprises 12 residues. V was pared by 5 bases and J by 3 bases, with 7 bases between. This CDR3 is CASSRGYTEAFF. CDR3 DNA sequence: TGTGCCAGCAGCCGTGGTTACACTGAAGCTTTCTTT.

The chain is built from TRBV5-1 and TRBJ1-1; D is unresolved. V gave up 2 bases and J gave up 6 bases, with 11 bases separating them. Per germline, CDR1 SGHRS and CDR2 YFSETQ. The CDR3 runs to 13 residues. CDR3 sequence: CASSFWTAAEAFF. CDR3 bases: TGCGCCAGCAGCTTCTGGACCGCGGCTGAAGCTTTCTTT.

This clone has at least ten counts. The chain joins TRBV2 to TRBJ2-5, with 7 bases matching TRBD2. This CDR3 has 13 amino acids. V dropped 8 bases and J dropped 5; count of bases not matched to a gene: 8. CDR1 SNHLY and CDR2 FYNNEI come from the germline V gene. The CDR3 here is CASARDYWETQYF. As DNA, the CDR3 is TGTGCCAGCGCCCGGGACTACTGGGAGACCCAGTACTTC.

This clone came up many times. This chain uses TRBV5-6 with TRBJ2-1, with 10 bases aligning to TRBD2. CDR3 length: 16 amino acids. J was trimmed by 3 bases and V by 3 bases; bases with no gene match: 6. Germline V gene sequence: CDR1 SGHDT, CDR2 YYEEEE. In DNA, the CDR3 is TGTGCCAGCAGCTCGGGAGCGGGGGGGCACTACAATGAGCAGTTCTTC. Translating it yields CASSSGAGGHYNEQFF. The whole variable domain, filled in from reference TRBV5-6 and TRBJ2-1, reads DAGVTQSPTHLIKTRGQQVTLRCSPKSGHDTVSWYQQALGQGPQFIFQYYEEEERQRGNFPDRFSGHQFPNYSSELNVNALLLGDSALYLCASSSGAGGHYNEQFFGPGTRLTVL.

The chain uses TRBV18 and TRBJ2-7; the D gene is possibly TRBD2 (6 bases). The CDR3 consists of 15 residues. V was clipped by 3 bases and J by 1 base, with 13 bases between them. Germline lookup yields CDR1 KGHSH and CDR2 LQKENI. CDR3 in DNA: TGTGCCAGCTCACCGGCGACCGGGGGATCCTACGAGCAGTACTTC. This encodes CASSPATGGSYEQYF.